This T cell receptor (beta chain) was sequenced in a study of STAT5B mutations in CD4+ large granular lymphocyte leukemia. Study-wide points: Higher CD4+ than CD8+ T-LGLL clonality might reflect small sample size. 8/27 top patient clones versus 2/35 control clones were TRBV06-family.

The survey-level immunoSEQ assay was used. Original methodology: Lowest detectable productive clonotype frequency was 2.59 x 10-5. Some clones are missing from TCRdb's copy, which holds only in-frame ones; the method was immunoSEQ multiplex PCR. V and J calls and clone size are as listed in that table; D and trimming were resolved from the DNA. The sample includes under 35,000 clones, approximately 67% seen only once; the top ten take 1.5% to 2%. This CDR3 is built from 13 residues. Trimming took 6 bases from V and 5 from J, leaving 11 bases between them. Germline CDR1 and CDR2: KGHSH and LQKENI. This clone has more than one count but fewer than ten. Its antigen is currently unknown.

This chain connects TRBV18 to TRBJ1-5; D uncertain. The sequenced sample consisted of CD4+ T cells from blood buffy coats. The receptor comes from a human donor in good health. CDR3 sequence reads: CASSLERHQPQHF. The DNA of the CDR3 is TGTGCCAGCTCCCTCGAGCGACATCAGCCCCAGCATTTT.